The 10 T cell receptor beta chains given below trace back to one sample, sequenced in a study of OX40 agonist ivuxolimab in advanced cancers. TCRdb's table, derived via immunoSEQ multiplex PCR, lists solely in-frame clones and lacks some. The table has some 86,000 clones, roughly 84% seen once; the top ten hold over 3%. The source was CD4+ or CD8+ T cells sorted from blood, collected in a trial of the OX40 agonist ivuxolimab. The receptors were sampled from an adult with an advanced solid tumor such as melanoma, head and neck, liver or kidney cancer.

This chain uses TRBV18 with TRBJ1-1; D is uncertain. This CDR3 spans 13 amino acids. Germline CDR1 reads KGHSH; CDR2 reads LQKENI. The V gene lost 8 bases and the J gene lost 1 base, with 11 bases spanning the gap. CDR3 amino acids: CASATDGNTEAFF. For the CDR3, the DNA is TGTGCCAGCGCGACGGACGGGAACACTGAAGCTTTCTTT. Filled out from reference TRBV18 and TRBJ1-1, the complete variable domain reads NAGVMQNPRHLVRRRGQEARLRCSPMKGHSHVYWYRQLPEEGLKFMVYLQKENIIDESGMPKERFSAEFPKEGPSILRIQQVVRGDSAAYFCASATDGNTEAFFGQGTRLTVV.

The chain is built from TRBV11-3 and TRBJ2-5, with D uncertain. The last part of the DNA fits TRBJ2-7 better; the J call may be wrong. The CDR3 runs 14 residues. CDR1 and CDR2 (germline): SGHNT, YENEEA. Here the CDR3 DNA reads TGTGCCAGCAGCTTAGGTCTTGGTGGCTACGAGCAGTACTTC. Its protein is CASSLGLGGYEQYF.

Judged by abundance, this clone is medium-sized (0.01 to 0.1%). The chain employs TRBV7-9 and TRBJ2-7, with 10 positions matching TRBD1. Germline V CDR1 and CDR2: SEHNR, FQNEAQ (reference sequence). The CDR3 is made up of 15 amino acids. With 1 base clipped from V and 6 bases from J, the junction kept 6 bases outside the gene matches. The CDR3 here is CASSLVRQGAVEQYF. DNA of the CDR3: TGTGCCAGCAGCTTAGTTAGACAGGGGGCCGTCGAGCAGTACTTC.

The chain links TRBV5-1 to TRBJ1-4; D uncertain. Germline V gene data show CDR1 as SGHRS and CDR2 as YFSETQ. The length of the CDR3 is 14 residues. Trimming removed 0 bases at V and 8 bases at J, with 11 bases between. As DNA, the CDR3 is TGCGCCAGCAGCTTGGGACCGGGCGGCGAAAAACTGTTTTTT. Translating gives CASSLGPGGEKLFF.

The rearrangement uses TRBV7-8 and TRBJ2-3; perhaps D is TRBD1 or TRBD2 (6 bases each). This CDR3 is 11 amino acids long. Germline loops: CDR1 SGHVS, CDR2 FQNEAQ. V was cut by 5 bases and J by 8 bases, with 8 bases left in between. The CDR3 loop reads CASSPGATQYF. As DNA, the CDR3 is TGTGCCAGCAGCCCGGGGGCTACGCAGTATTTT.

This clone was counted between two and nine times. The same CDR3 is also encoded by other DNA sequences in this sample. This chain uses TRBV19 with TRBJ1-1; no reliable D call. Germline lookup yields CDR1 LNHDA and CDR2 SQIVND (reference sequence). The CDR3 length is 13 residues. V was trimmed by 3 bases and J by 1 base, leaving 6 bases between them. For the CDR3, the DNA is TGTGCCAGTAGTATCTCAGGGAACACTGAAGCTTTCTTT. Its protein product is CASSISGNTEAFF. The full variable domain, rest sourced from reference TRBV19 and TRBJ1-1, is DGGITQSPKYLFRKEGQNVTLSCEQNLNHDAMYWYRQDPGQGLRLIYYSQIVNDFQKGDIAEGYSVSREKKESFPLTVTSAQKNPTAFYLCASSISGNTEAFFGQGTRLTVV.

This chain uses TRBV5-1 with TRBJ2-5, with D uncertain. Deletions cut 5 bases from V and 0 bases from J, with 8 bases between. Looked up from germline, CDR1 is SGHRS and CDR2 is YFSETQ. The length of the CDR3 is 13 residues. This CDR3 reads CASRQENQETQYF. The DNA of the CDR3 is TGCGCCAGCAGGCAGGAGAACCAAGAGACCCAGTACTTC.

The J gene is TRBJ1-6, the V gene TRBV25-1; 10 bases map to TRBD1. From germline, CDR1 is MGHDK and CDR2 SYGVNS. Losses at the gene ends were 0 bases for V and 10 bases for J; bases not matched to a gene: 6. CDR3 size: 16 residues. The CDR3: CASSEYGDRGDSPLHF. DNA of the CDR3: TGTGCCAGCAGTGAATACGGGGACAGGGGTGACTCACCCCTCCACTTT. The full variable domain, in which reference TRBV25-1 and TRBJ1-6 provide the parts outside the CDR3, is EADIYQTPRYLVIGTGKKITLECSQTMGHDKMYWYQQDPGMELHLIHYSYGVNSTEKGDLSSESTVSRIRTEHFPLTLESARPSHTSQYLCASSEYGDRGDSPLHFGNGTRLTVT.

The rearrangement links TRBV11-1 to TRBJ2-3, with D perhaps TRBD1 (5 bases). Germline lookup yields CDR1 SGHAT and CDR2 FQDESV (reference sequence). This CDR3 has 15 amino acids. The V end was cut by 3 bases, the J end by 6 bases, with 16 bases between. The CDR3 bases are TGTGCCAGCAGCTTTGGGGCAGGGCCCCTGGATACGCAGTATTTT. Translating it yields CASSFGAGPLDTQYF. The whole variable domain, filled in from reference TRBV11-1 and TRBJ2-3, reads EAEVAQSPRYKITEKSQAVAFWCDPISGHATLYWYRQILGQGPELLVQFQDESVVDDSQLPKDRFSAERLKGVDSTLKIQPAELGDSAMYLCASSFGAGPLDTQYFGPGTRLTVL.

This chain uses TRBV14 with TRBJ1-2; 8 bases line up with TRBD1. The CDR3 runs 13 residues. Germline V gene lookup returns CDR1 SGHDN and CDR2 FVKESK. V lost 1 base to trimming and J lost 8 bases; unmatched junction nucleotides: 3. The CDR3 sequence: CASSQVGTGGYTF. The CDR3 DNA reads TGTGCCAGCAGCCAAGTCGGGACAGGCGGCTACACCTTC. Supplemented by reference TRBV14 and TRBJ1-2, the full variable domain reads EAGVTQFPSHSVIEKGQTVTLRCDPISGHDNLYWYRRVMGKEIKFLLHFVKESKQDESGMPNNRFLAERTGGTYSTLKVQPAELEDSGVYFCASSQVGTGGYTFGSGTRLTVV.